The 20 T cell receptor beta chains in this list originate from one sample, sequenced in a study of T cell changes during pregnancy in multiple sclerosis (dated by TCRdb to about 2019). The method was the immunoSEQ multiplex PCR assay. This immuneACCESS table, as held by TCRdb, lists in-frame sequences with V and J called but not all clones. Of the missing ones, under half trace to an unresolved V gene in checked studies; the others have no known cause. A total of about 22,000 clones appear in this sample, approximately 81% of them only once. Together, the top ten hold 7.5% to 8% of the sample. The source material was CD8+ T cells from peripheral blood mononuclear cells, sampled before pregnancy. The source of these receptors is a female donor with multiple sclerosis, enrolled in a pregnancy study.

The gene calls are TRBV13 and TRBJ2-5, with 9 bases that match TRBD1. Germline V lookup: CDR1 PRHDT, CDR2 FYEKMQ (reference sequence). The CDR3 contains 15 residues. The J segment lost 1 base and the V segment lost 5 bases, leaving 5 bases of the junction unmatched. The CDR3 DNA follows: TGTGCCAGCAGCCACCGGGACAGGGTCCAAGAGACCCAGTACTTC. Translated: CASSHRDRVQETQYF.

In this sample, this clone turned up a few times. DNA of the CDR3: TGTGCCAGCAGCCAAGCTTTGGGGACTAGCGCTCTTGAGCAGTTCTTC. This sequence encodes CASSQALGTSALEQFF. V is TRBV4-2 and J is TRBJ2-1, with 10 positions matching TRBD2. The V gene's germline CDR1 is LGHNA and CDR2 YNFKEQ. V was pared by 1 base and J by 9 bases, with 9 bases of the junction left unmatched. This CDR3 has 16 residues.

V and J are TRBV28 and TRBJ2-7; 10 nucleotides line up with TRBD1. J was trimmed by 4 bases and V by 6 bases; bases with no gene match: 15. Germline V lookup: CDR1 MDHEN, CDR2 SYDVKM. There are 17 residues in the CDR3. The CDR3 DNA reads TGTGCCAGCAGCTCCGCGAGGGACAGGGGTCTGGGTTACGAGCAGTACTTC. As protein: CASSSARDRGLGYEQYF.

This chain connects TRBV10-3 to TRBJ1-1, with a weak D call TRBD1 (6 bases). V shed 5 bases and J shed 4 bases, with 17 bases lying between them. There are 15 residues in the CDR3. Looked up from germline, CDR1 is ENHRY and CDR2 is SYGVKD. The CDR3 region is CAISRRTGWGTEAFF. The DNA for the CDR3 is TGTGCCATCAGTAGAAGAACAGGGTGGGGCACTGAAGCTTTCTTT.

This chain joins TRBV29-1 and TRBJ1-1; TRBD1 matches at 7 bases. Germline V gene data show CDR1 as SQVTM and CDR2 as ANQGSEA. With 5 bases clipped from V and 6 bases from J, the junction kept 3 bases outside the gene matches. The CDR3 contains 11 residues. The CDR3 nucleotides are TGCAGCGTTACACAGGGGCCTGAAGCTTTCTTT. Translating it yields CSVTQGPEAFF.

This rearrangement joins TRBV5-1 to TRBJ2-5; D gene uncertain. This CDR3 has 15 amino acids. In germline, CDR1 is SGHRS, CDR2 YFSETQ. V was trimmed by 2 bases and J by 0 bases, leaving 11 bases between them. The CDR3 is CASSFSQWYQETQYF. CDR3 sequence (DNA): TGCGCCAGCAGCTTCTCACAGTGGTACCAAGAGACCCAGTACTTC. Supplemented by reference TRBV5-1 and TRBJ2-5, the full variable domain reads KAGVTQTPRYLIKTRGQQVTLSCSPISGHRSVSWYQQTPGQGLQFLFEYFSETQRNKGNFPGRFSGRQFSNSRSEMNVSTLELGDSALYLCASSFSQWYQETQYFGPGTRLLVL.

The V and J genes are TRBV14 and TRBJ1-2; D unclear. CDR1 and CDR2 (germline): SGHDN, FVKESK. The germline V and J ends were trimmed by 0 bases and 3 bases, with 14 bases remaining between them. The CDR3 sequence is 16 residues long. The CDR3 protein is CASSQDPPPHYYGYTF. The CDR3 coding sequence is TGTGCCAGCAGCCAAGACCCCCCTCCTCACTACTATGGCTACACCTTC.

The chain links TRBV21-1 to TRBJ2-7; the DNA was not used to check the table's D call, TRBD2. TRBV21-1 is annotated as a pseudogene. The CDR3 is made up of 16 amino acids. CDR3 sequence: CASLPPRGGGSYEQYF. The CDR3 DNA is TGTGCCAGTCTCCCACCTCGCGGCGGAGGCTCCTACGAGCAGTACTTC.

This clone came up once. This chain joins TRBV30 and TRBJ2-7; 12 bases match TRBD2. The V gene end was trimmed by 1 base and the J gene end by 4 bases; junction bases not matched to a gene: 8. The CDR3 is made up of 16 amino acids. Per the germline V gene, CDR1 is GTSNPN and CDR2 is SVGIG (reference sequence). CDR3 coding DNA: TGTGCCTGGAGTGCCGCCGGGACTAGCGGGCTTTACGAGCAGTACTTC. Amino acid sequence: CAWSAAGTSGLYEQYF.

V gene TRBV4-1 combines with J gene TRBJ2-3; D not certain. Looked up from germline, CDR1 is MGHRA and CDR2 is YSYEKL. V was shortened by 1 base and J by 0 bases, with 14 bases between the two germline ends. This CDR3 is built from 17 residues. The CDR3 nucleotides read TGCGCCAGCAGCCAAGTGGTTAACGGAGCTAGCACAGATACGCAGTATTTT. Its translation is CASSQVVNGASTDTQYF.

The chain recombines TRBV27 with TRBJ2-3; unclear D gene. The CDR3 sequence is 15 residues long. Germline V gene data show CDR1 as MNHEY and CDR2 as SMNVEV (reference sequence). V shed 2 bases and J shed 3 bases, with 12 bases lying between them. The CDR3 protein is CASSLGPPRTDTQYF. The CDR3 DNA sequence: TGTGCCAGCAGTTTAGGGCCCCCTCGTACAGATACGCAGTATTTT.

The chain combines TRBV4-1 with TRBJ1-1, with D unclear. Germline CDR1 reads MGHRA; CDR2 reads YSYEKL. This CDR3 has 14 amino acids. Trimming shortened V by 2 bases and J by 0 bases, and 7 bases separated the two germline ends. CDR3 sequence: CASSQLGVNTEAFF. The CDR3 DNA is TGCGCCAGCAGCCAACTAGGAGTGAACACTGAAGCTTTCTTT.

This CDR3 reads CASSLNKAGGLRYNEQFF. DNA of the CDR3: TGTGCCAGCAGCCTTAATAAGGCGGGAGGGCTTCGATACAATGAGCAGTTCTTC. The J gene is TRBJ2-1, the V gene TRBV9; 9 nucleotides line up with TRBD2. The CDR3 spans 18 residues. Per germline, CDR1 SGDLS and CDR2 YYNGEE. V was clipped by 4 bases and J by 4 bases; unmatched bases: 15.

CDR3 bases: TGTGCCAGCAGTCCGACTAGCGTACCCTACGAGCAGTACTTC. Protein product: CASSPTSVPYEQYF. The chain combines TRBV27 with TRBJ2-7, with 8 nucleotides matching TRBD2. The germline CDR1 and CDR2 sequences are MNHEY and SMNVEV (reference sequence). V shed 5 bases, J shed 2 bases, and the junction held 5 bases outside the gene matches. CDR3 size: 14 residues.

The chain has TRBV18 and TRBJ2-7, with D uncertain. V lost 2 bases and J 2 bases, leaving 13 bases between the germline ends. Germline V gene data show CDR1 as KGHSH and CDR2 as LQKENI. CDR3 length: 15 residues. This chain's CDR3 is CASSPSTEPTYEQYF. The CDR3 region has the DNA TGTGCCAGCTCACCAAGCACAGAACCTACCTACGAGCAGTACTTC.

The genes are TRBV25-1 and TRBJ1-1, with D perhaps matching TRBD1 (5 bases). Germline V gives CDR1 MGHDK, CDR2 SYGVNS. V was cut by 5 bases and J by 8 bases, with 12 bases left in between. This CDR3 contains 12 residues. CDR3 in DNA: TGTGCCAGCAGTTTCGGTCAGGGCGAAGCTTTCTTT. Translated, it gives CASSFGQGEAFF.

V is TRBV6-5 and J is TRBJ1-1, with 8 bases aligning to TRBD1. V trimming: 5 bases; J trimming: 1 base; junction bases outside the gene matches: 3. CDR1 and CDR2 (germline): MNHEY, SVGAGI. CDR3 length: 14 residues. CDR3 sequence: CASSTDRGNTEAFF. The CDR3 DNA is TGTGCCAGCAGTACCGACAGGGGGAACACTGAAGCTTTCTTT.

The gene calls are TRBV13 and TRBJ2-1; TRBD1 matches 8 bases. The CDR3 spans 13 residues. Germline-derived CDR1 and CDR2 are PRHDT and FYEKMQ (reference sequence). Trimming took 0 bases from V and 10 from J; bases not matched to a gene: 2. This chain's CDR3 is CASSLGTGDEQFF. For the CDR3, the DNA is TGTGCCAGCAGCTTAGGGACAGGGGACGAGCAGTTCTTC.

The CDR3 is CASSGTSGRSSYNEQFF. The CDR3 DNA sequence: TGTGCCAGCAGTGGGACTAGCGGGAGAAGCTCCTACAATGAGCAGTTCTTC. The rearrangement uses TRBV6-1 and TRBJ2-1; 13 nucleotides agree with TRBD2. V dropped 4 bases and J dropped 0; count of bases not matched to a gene: 3. Looked up from germline, CDR1 is MNHNS and CDR2 is SASEGT. CDR3 size: 17 residues.

This clone was seen a single time. J is TRBJ1-1 and V is TRBV27; 7 bases fit TRBD1. This CDR3 has 16 residues. Germline V gene lookup returns CDR1 MNHEY and CDR2 SMNVEV (reference sequence). Unmatched junction bases numbered 11, after V lost 6 bases and J lost 1 base. The CDR3 DNA reads as TGTGCCAGCAGGCCCTACGCCGGGACAGAGAACACTGAAGCTTTCTTT. It codes for CASRPYAGTENTEAFF.